Reported below is one T cell receptor beta chain. The specificity of this receptor is unknown. No base quality values were provided; no much bigger clone lies one nucleotide off. RNA was extracted with the RNeasy kit and roughly 0.5 to 1 ug was reverse transcribed using random hexamers. The immunoSEQ multiplex PCR assay, covering 54 Vbeta and 13 Jbeta segments, was used to amplify TCR beta CDR3 regions. To correct PCR amplification bias, a synthetic template baseline was used for both primer optimization and computational correction. As for how the authors treated the data: Reads were assigned to V, D and J genes according to IMGT and analyzed in immunoSEQ Analyzer, with only productive sequences retained. Clonality was computed as one minus Shannon entropy normalized by log2 of the number of productive unique sequences. Public and private clones were assessed among the 100 most prevalent clones of each patient and control. A clone was defined as Susac-specific if it was absent from the healthy and MS cohorts, from some 1,100 published viral clones and from other ImmuneACCESS disease sequences. In TCRdb, the public reads were trimmed at Q25 with fastp and aligned with MiXCR, with productive beta chains retained. Each CDR3 protein appears once, grouped with its most common genes and DNA. TCRdb, rather than the study authors, made the V and J calls. The sample profile shows around 280,000 distinct CDR3 sequences; about 91% of them were found once. The leading ten clones occupy about 0.07% of the sample.

Peripheral blood CD8+ and CD4+ T cells from healthy donors, Susac syndrome patients and multiple sclerosis patients were profiled using high-throughput TCR beta sequencing. The multiple sclerosis controls were treatment-naive patients who had stable or active relapsing-remitting disease and met the revised McDonald criteria. Bulk CD8+ and CD4+ T cells were purified by magnetic negative isolation, while CD8+ TEMRA cells were enriched using FACS. Blood was drawn into EDTA tubes, processed within 24 hours, and PBMCs were isolated by density gradient centrifugation. PBMCs intended for TCR sequencing were cryopreserved in liquid nitrogen and thawed later in a water bath at 37 degrees C. The sorted or isolated CD4+, CD8+ and CD8+ TEMRA cells reached a purity of at least 90%. The data stem from a study of CD8 T cells in Susac syndrome (dated by TCRdb to 2018 to 2020). Notes on the research overall: Repertoire sequencing was used to test whether CD8+ T cell activation and differentiation in Susac syndrome was antigen driven.

The CDR3 has 15 amino acids, counting the end cysteine and phenylalanine. The kept DNA is CDR3 alone, 45 bases in frame from the first base. Taken from the germline V gene (reference sequence), the CDR1 and CDR2 loops are DFQATT and SNEGSKA. Trimming takes 6 bases off V and 2 bases off J; junction bases not matched to a gene: 11. Results the study describes overall, beyond this receptor: The study acknowledged that relatively few individuals were included in the TCR sequencing and HLA analysis.

This TCR was recovered from a human donor with multiple sclerosis. The V and J genes are TRBV20-1 and TRBJ2-3; 7 of the junction bases match TRBD2. The source material was CD4+ T cells from PBMCs. The bases read TGCAGTGCCGGGGGAGGGCCCTCATCCACAGATACGCAGTATTTT. Its translation reads: CSAGGGPSSTDTQYF.